The following is a TCR beta chain sequence with its context. TCRdb keeps only in-frame clones here, not all; method: immunoSEQ multiplex PCR. Of about 330,000 clones listed, about 82% are singletons. This sample was included in a study of blood T cell repertoires in COVID-19. Study context: Material from acute and convalescent COVID-19 was sourced from the United States, Italy and Spain. T cells, B-cell-depleted T cells, or PBMCs supplied cDNA or gDNA.

The CDR3 spans 14 residues. The germline CDR1 and CDR2 sequences are SGHNT and YYREEE (reference sequence). Losses at the gene ends were 3 bases for V and 3 bases for J; bases not matched to a gene: 2. The source is a human donor in a cohort sampled during active COVID-19. The sample was peripheral blood. The chain couples TRBV5-4 to TRBJ1-4, with TRBD1 matching 7 bases. The CDR3 sequence: CASSSGTANEKLFF. CDR3 nucleotides: TGTGCCAGCAGCTCCGGGACAGCTAATGAAAAACTGTTTTTT.